The entry that follows covers one T cell receptor (beta chain) sequence. Its antigen target is currently unknown. The cohort was made up of around 720 healthy bone marrow donors. At the time of sampling, all cohort members were nominally healthy, though unrecorded immune exposures were likely present. The donor was CMV seronegative and belonged to the group of roughly 330 seronegative cohort members. A peripheral blood sample was collected from each donor, and TCR beta sequencing was performed on peripheral blood mononuclear cells. Genomic DNA was extracted from the blood cell samples with the Qiagen DNeasy Blood Extraction Kit. Libraries came from the immunoSEQ multiplex PCR assay. For the multiplex PCR, a mixture combining 60 forward primers for TCR Vbeta segments and 13 reverse primers for TCR Jbeta segments was used. A multiplex PCR assay on genomic DNA amplified the CDR3 region of rearranged TCR beta genes. On the Illumina HiSeq System, the amplified TCR beta libraries were sequenced as 87-base-pair reads. For the original study's pipeline: A later analysis counted tens of millions of unique TCR beta chains across the 500 to 850 repertoires, and 9.5 million to 11 million of these chains were shared by at least two donors. To remove PCR and sequencing errors, raw reads were error-corrected and collapsed into unique sequences using a nearest-neighbor algorithm that merged closely related sequences. CDR3 sequences were aligned to IMGT reference sequences to assign V, D and J gene segments. For a sequence to be retained, at least a six-nucleotide match to both a V gene segment and a J gene segment was required. Rearrangements were called productive when the CDR3 lacked stop codons and stayed in frame with V and J; all others were non-productive. CDR3 was defined according to IMGT convention as the region running from the second conserved V-encoded cysteine to the conserved J-encoded phenylalanine. The earlier analysis of 587 of the donors excluded sequences that lacked an unambiguous match to a single V gene segment. In an earlier analysis of several hundred of the donors, V segments were called functional above 56.7% productive rearrangements and were called segregating when the between-donor standard deviation exceeded 5%. A statistical classification framework was developed to diagnose cytomegalovirus status using the catalog of TCR beta chain sequences. V and J gene assignment, in a later analysis, came from comparing TCR nucleotide sequences with IMGT/GENE-DB human TR gene sequences. The TCRdist pipeline was used in a later analysis to assign CDR3 sequences and most-parsimonious VDJ recombination scenarios. A later analysis defined each TCR beta chain by its CDR3 amino acid sequence plus V-gene family, and excluded reads lacking a unique V-gene family. A later analysis removed roughly 590 highly shared, low-generation-probability nucleotide sequences to deal with suspected cross-contamination and a sequencing artifact. For each public chain, a later analysis derived a clonal expansion index from normalized ranks of inferred template counts within each repertoire. In a later analysis, generation probabilities were computed with a VDJ recombination model fitted to out-of-frame rearrangements, and the resulting probabilities were checked against IGoR. In a later analysis, hypergeometric tests were used to score TCR-TCR, TCR-HLA and TCR-CMV co-occurrence, with a repertoire-size bias correction applied to TCR pairs. A later analysis estimated false discovery rates by permuting HLA or CMV assignments 20 times. In a later analysis, co-occurring TCRs were grouped using DBSCAN, with TCRdist sequence similarity added in when clustering inside HLA-allele-positive subsets. For co-occurrence clustering, repertoires with fewer than 30,000 or more than 120,000 public chains were excluded, along with 5 or 6 repertoires with anomalous nucleotide sharing. TCRdb obtained this table from immuneACCESS and retained in-frame rearrangements with V and J assigned. These tables miss some clones; where compared with another copy, unresolved V genes account for less than half of the shortfall, and the remainder is unexplained. The D gene and trimming were derived from the DNA, and the V and J assignments and clone size from that table. The sample's table covers 100,000 to 150,000 clones. The biggest ten clones account for about 2% of the sample.

These data originate in a study of cytomegalovirus exposure and HLA in healthy donors (dated by TCRdb to the late 2010s). Context from the whole study: In an earlier analysis of approximately 500 of the donors, 276 Gb of sequence data and roughly 100 million unique TCR beta sequences from approximately 180 million T cells were reported. A later genetic analysis took genome-wide SNP genotypes for 398 of the 666 donors and used that subset as a discovery cohort. Roughly five DR-DQ haplotypes were handled as single units for association and clustering because linkage in the cohort was strong. Donor age, sex, ethnicity and CMV serostatus were compiled together with the repertoire data. A separate validation cohort of some 130 different subjects was used in addition to the approximately 700-subject first cohort. The study aimed to test whether cataloging public T cell receptors could reveal signatures of past pathogen exposure. The number of donors typed differed by locus, with 629-630 for A, B, C, DRB1 and DQB1, 522 for DQA1, 600 to 610 for DPA1, and under 490 for DPB1. To predict cytomegalovirus infection status, the study brought together high-throughput TCR immunosequencing, statistical association of individual TCRs with disease status, and machine learning. Among about 410 genotyped donors of the cohort, an average of approximately 240,000 unique TCR beta nucleotide sequences was sequenced per donor, of which approximately 18% were non-productive. Roughly 300 gigabases of sequencing data and approximately 92 million unique TCR sequences made up an early release that covered roughly 670 HLA-typed donors. Rather than using new phenotypic data, the later analysis identified candidate immune exposures from TCR beta sequences and from how often those sequences occurred across donors. In a later analysis, previously published TCR beta repertoires from 666 donors were re-analyzed and high-resolution HLA genotyping was added so that TCR occurrence patterns could be studied. Using immunosequencing, the study profiled T cell repertoires from around 670 subjects and related those repertoires to cytomegalovirus serostatus. Of the 300 to 450 genotyped donors, over 70% fell in the genetic ancestry cluster associated with self-reported Caucasian donors. Every discovery cohort repertoire had been produced on one sequencing platform. In an earlier analysis of a few hundred of the donors, high-throughput TCR beta sequencing was used to judge whether each TCR beta V gene segment behaved as functional or pseudogenic. Class I and class II HLA loci were covered by the typing at four-digit resolution.

Here is what the overall study found, with its caveats: A later analysis found that HLA-associated TCR beta chains were more clonally expanded and had lower generation probabilities than equally common non-associated chains. In both the original and validation cohorts, the classifier was reported to diagnose cytomegalovirus status with high specificity and sensitivity. A group of highly shared sequence variants was considered likely to be a technical artifact of the sequencing pipeline. Broadly in line with IMGT annotations, most TCR beta V segments showed up in productive rearrangements about 87% or about 30% of the time in an earlier analysis of several hundred of the donors. In a later analysis, most CMV-associated TCR beta chains were found to appear HLA-restricted, with HLA associations seemingly driven largely by CMV exposure. It was suggested by the authors that the approach could potentially be generalized to other disease states and immunological phenotypes. Because some donors lacked HLA typing at each locus, the association tests relied only on the typed subset. Presence/absence analyses assumed roughly uniform sequencing depth across donors, an assumption that may not hold. V-gene and J-gene trimming of TCR beta chains was associated with a missense DCLRE1C variant in a later genetic analysis, and the association was replicated in an independent cohort. Across donors, most TCR sequences were observed very rarely, whereas some public TCRs were present in many individuals. Three of the identified cytomegalovirus-associated TCR beta chains were confirmed in vitro to be specific for cytomegalovirus antigens. Linkage disequilibrium might explain the correlated functional status among segregating V segments, but an unknown experimental factor could not be ruled out. In a later analysis, TCR association rates were found to vary across HLA loci, with the most associated TCRs seen for DRB1 alleles and the fewest for HLA-C alleles. Only TCR beta chains were sequenced in this cohort, and the absence of alpha or paired-chain data limited detectable features. For the cohort, immune exposure information was limited to CMV serostatus. A further reported finding was that TCR beta sequences accurately predicted the HLA-A and HLA-B alleles for most subjects in the first cohort. Seventeen rarely observed V segments, including chromosome 9 orphons, were excluded from the earlier analysis of just under 600 of the donors because counts were too low. In a later analysis, several top co-occurrence clusters were reported to appear linked to parvovirus B19, influenza, CMV and Epstein-Barr virus. Because the 87-base-pair reads could not distinguish some IMGT-functional V segments, including TRBV6-2 and TRBV6-3, those segments were excluded. According to a later genetic analysis, donors in an Asian-associated ancestry cluster had fewer N-insertions in productive TCRs than the approximately 650-donor mean. In the study, around 150 TCR beta chains were listed as associated with cytomegalovirus. Strong co-occurrence of HLA alleles, especially DR and DQ, made assigning TCR associations to individual alleles difficult. At a false discovery rate of 0.05, a later analysis linked 16,951 TCR beta sequences to specific HLA alleles.

V drops 3 bases and J drops 6 bases, leaving 15 bases in between. There are 15 amino acids in the CDR3, from cysteine to phenylalanine inclusive. The only DNA kept is the CDR3, 45 bases in frame from the first base. The CDR1 and CDR2 encoded by the germline V gene are ENHRY and SYGVKD. The receptor was isolated from a man in his forties or fifties in good health and CMV-seronegative. This sequence uses TRBV10-3 and TRBJ1-5, with the D gene not confidently named. The specimen sequenced was PBMCs. The nucleotide sequence is given as TGTGCCATCAGTGACCCCGGAGGGTTCGGTCAGCCCCAGCATTTT. Its amino acids are CAISDPGGFGQPQHF.